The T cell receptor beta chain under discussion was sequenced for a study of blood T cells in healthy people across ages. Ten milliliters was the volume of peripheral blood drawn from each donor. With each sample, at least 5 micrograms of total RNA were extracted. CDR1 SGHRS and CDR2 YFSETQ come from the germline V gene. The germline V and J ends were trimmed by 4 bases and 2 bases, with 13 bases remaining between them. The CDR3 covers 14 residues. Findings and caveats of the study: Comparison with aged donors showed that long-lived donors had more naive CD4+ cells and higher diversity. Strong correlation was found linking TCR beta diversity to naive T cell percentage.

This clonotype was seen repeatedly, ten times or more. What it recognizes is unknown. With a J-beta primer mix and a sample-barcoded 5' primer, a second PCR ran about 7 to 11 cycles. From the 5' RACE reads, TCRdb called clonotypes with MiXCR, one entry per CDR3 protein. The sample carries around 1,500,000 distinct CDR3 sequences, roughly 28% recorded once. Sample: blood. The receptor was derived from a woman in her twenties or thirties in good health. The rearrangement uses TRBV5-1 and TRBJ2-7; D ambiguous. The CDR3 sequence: CASSPVGPPYEQYF. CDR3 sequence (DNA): TGCGCCAGCAGCCCCGTCGGGCCACCCTACGAGCAGTACTTC.